Below, 2 T cell receptor beta chains from the same sample are listed, as sequenced in a study of vaccination and CD4 T cells after COVID-19. Sequencing of cultured CD4+ T cell DNA used the Oncomine TCR Beta short-read assay. A single record per CDR3 protein comes from TCRdb applying MiXCR to the PCR reads. The data contain 14,000 to 15,000 distinct CDR3 sequences, roughly 73% of them singletons. Treatment of the sample: approximately nine-day PBMC culture with coronavirus spike peptide pools or control peptides (ViraFEST assay). Their antigens are not known. The material sequenced was CD4+ T cells from blood, cultured in vitro. All receptors derive from a human donor who had recovered from COVID-19.

The chain uses TRBV28 and TRBJ1-1; no clear D. The CDR3 sequence is 12 residues long. Germline V gene lookup returns CDR1 MDHEN and CDR2 SYDVKM. Between the trimmed V and J ends, which lost 11 bases and 4 bases, there was a span of 14 bases. CDR3 nucleotide sequence: TGTGCCGTAGACCCCCGATCCACTGAAGCTTTCTTT. Translating gives CAVDPRSTEAFF.

The genes are TRBV7-9 and TRBJ1-3; a possible D gene is TRBD1 (5 bases). Per the germline V gene, CDR1 is SEHNR and CDR2 is FQNEAQ (reference sequence). Trimming removed 10 bases from V and 2 bases from J, with 15 bases in between. This CDR3 region has 14 residues. The CDR3 sequence: CATGDLRTGNTIYF. CDR3 nucleotide sequence: TGTGCCACTGGGGACCTGAGGACTGGAAACACCATATATTTT.